This TCR beta chain was documented in a study of shared clonotypes between healthy human individuals. Overall study: Per-donor plates numbered three CD4 naive, three CD4 memory, two CD8 naive and one CD8 memory. Overall study results and limits: Incomplete sequencing of sorted subsets was indicated by rarefaction despite large depth. Clonotypes which were not shared had lower generation probabilities than clonotypes that all four donors shared.

As originally analysed: Owing to the provision of junction-only sequences devoid of quality scores by immunoSEQ, filtering differed. Assay: immunoSEQ multiplex PCR; the TCRdb copy retains only in-frame clones and omits some. From that table come the V and J calls and clone size; the DNA was used to work out D and trimming. Of 550,000 to 850,000 clones listed, under 80% are singletons. On this clone itself: The antigen remains undetermined.

Germline values: CDR1 SNHLY, CDR2 FYNNEI. Between the trimmed V and J ends, which lost 4 bases and 4 bases, there was a span of 8 bases. The CDR3 extends over 12 amino acids. The source material was memory CD4+ T cells sorted from blood. Described subset: CD45RA-negative fraction. The origin of this receptor is a woman aged 30 to 39 in good health. This rearrangement joins TRBV2 to TRBJ2-7; D is unclear. Here the CDR3 reads CASSGGWYEQYF. CDR3 DNA sequence: TGTGCCAGCAGTGGGGGTTGGTACGAGCAGTACTTC.